What follows are 11 T cell receptor beta chains derived from one specimen sequenced in a study of post-analysis software for immune sequencing data. Study results and caveats: Patients had higher frequencies than controls of roughly five TRBV segments, including TRBV5-6, TRBV5-1 and TRBV20-1.

cDNA libraries of TCR beta carried unique molecular identifiers. Each CDR3 protein is one row after TCRdb ran MiXCR on the PCR reads. In the table there are 820,000 or so distinct CDR3 sequences, about 53% of which are singletons. These receptors' targets are unknown. The sequencing sample was made of blood. The receptors stem from a girl under 18 with multiple sclerosis.

The J gene is TRBJ2-7, the V gene TRBV6-6, with 12 positions matching TRBD2. Unmatched junction bases numbered 7, after V lost 3 bases and J lost 4 bases. CDR1 and CDR2 from the germline V gene are MNHNY and SVGAGI (reference sequence). The CDR3 consists of 16 residues. Written as DNA, the CDR3 is TGTGCCAGCAGTTATGCCACGGGACTAGCGGGTTACGAGCAGTACTTC. Protein sequence: CASSYATGLAGYEQYF.

The chain joins TRBV14 to TRBJ2-7; D is possibly TRBD2 (6 bases). The germline V gene encodes CDR1 SGHDN and CDR2 FVKESK. The CDR3 runs 14 residues. Trimming took off 2 bases at V and 11 bases at J, with 19 bases between the two ends. The chain's CDR3 is CASSQRGYAGRKYF. The CDR3 DNA reads TGTGCCAGCAGCCAACGGGGATATGCGGGGAGAAAGTACTTC.

The sample holds a few counts of this clonotype. The chain joins TRBV20-1 to TRBJ1-4; a weak D match, TRBD1 (5 bases). Deletions cut 1 base from V and 1 base from J, with 16 bases between. The CDR3 spans 17 residues. Germline CDR1 is DFQATT and CDR2 is SNEGSKA (reference sequence). The CDR3: CSARALGTRGTNEKLFF. CDR3 DNA: TGCAGTGCTAGAGCATTGGGGACCCGAGGAACTAATGAAAAACTGTTTTTT.

The rearrangement joins TRBV6-6 to TRBJ2-1, with 14 bases identical to TRBD2. Germline values: CDR1 MNHNY, CDR2 SVGAGI (reference sequence). V lost 10 bases, J lost 13 bases, and 18 bases stayed unmatched. The length of the CDR3 is 16 residues. CDR3 sequence (DNA): TGTGCCACCTCAAACTCCGGGACTAGCGGGAGAGGGAAACAGTTCTTC. This translates into CATSNSGTSGRGKQFF.

The chain is built from TRBV5-5 and TRBJ1-5, with D maybe TRBD1 (5 bases). Looked up from germline, CDR1 is SGHKS and CDR2 is YYEKEE (reference sequence). The CDR3 covers 14 residues. The germline V and J ends were trimmed by 6 bases and 5 bases, with 15 bases remaining between them. The CDR3 DNA reads TGTGCCAGCAACGGCGGGGGGGAATATCAGCCCCAGCATTTT. Encoded protein: CASNGGGEYQPQHF.

This chain links TRBV7-9 with TRBJ1-1; D perhaps matches TRBD1 (6 bases). Germline loops: CDR1 SEHNR, CDR2 FQNEAQ (reference sequence). This CDR3 region has 14 residues. V was pared by 2 bases and J by 1 base, with 8 bases between. DNA of the CDR3: TGTGCCAGCAGCTTAAAGGGACAGAACACTGAAGCTTTCTTT. The encoded protein is CASSLKGQNTEAFF. The variable domain in full, completed from reference TRBV7-9 and TRBJ1-1, reads DTGVSQNPRHKITKRGQNVTFRCDPISEHNRLYWYRQTLGQGPEFLTYFQNEAQLEKSRLLSDRFSAERPKGSFSTLEIQRTEQGDSAMYLCASSLKGQNTEAFFGQGTRLTVV.

The chain carries TRBV20-1 and TRBJ2-5; D may be TRBD1 or TRBD2 (6 bases each). The V gene's germline CDR1 is DFQATT and CDR2 SNEGSKA (reference sequence). The CDR3 is 12 residues long. The V end was cut by 3 bases, the J end by 3 bases, with 8 bases between. Here the CDR3 DNA reads TGCAGTGCTAGCGGGGGCAAAGAGACCCAGTACTTC. This gives the protein CSASGGKETQYF.

This clonotype was observed many times. V usage is TRBV6-1 and J usage is TRBJ2-7; TRBD2 might be the D (6 bases). CDR3 size: 14 residues. Germline values: CDR1 MNHNS, CDR2 SASEGT. V gave up 5 bases and J gave up 2 bases, with 13 bases separating them. The DNA of the CDR3 is TGTGCCAGCAGTCCCCGGGACTTCGCCTACGAGCAGTACTTC. Its protein is CASSPRDFAYEQYF.

The V gene is TRBV29-1, the J gene TRBJ2-4; a possible D gene is TRBD2 (5 bases). The J call may be mistaken, given a closer DNA end match to TRBJ2-7. Looked up from germline, CDR1 is SQVTM and CDR2 is ANQGSEA. The CDR3 extends over 13 amino acids. The CDR3 protein is CSAEGTRFHEQYF. As DNA, the CDR3 is TGCAGCGCAGAGGGTACCCGTTTCCACGAGCAGTACTTC.

CDR3 sequence reads: CASSEPGNSYNEQFF. The DNA of the CDR3 is TGTGCCAGCAGTGAACCCGGGAATTCCTACAATGAGCAGTTCTTC. The V gene is TRBV2, the J gene TRBJ2-1, with D maybe TRBD2 (5 bases). This CDR3 comprises 15 residues. Trimming cost V 2 bases and J 1 base, with 9 bases left between them. Germline assignment: CDR1 SNHLY and CDR2 FYNNEI.

This clonotype was counted a few times. The chain uses TRBV29-1 and TRBJ2-7; the match to TRBD1 covers 10 bases. The CDR3 consists of 13 residues. Germline assignment: CDR1 SQVTM and CDR2 ANQGSEA. The J segment lost 2 bases and the V segment lost 6 bases, leaving 4 bases of the junction unmatched. The CDR3 is CSVNGQGAYEQYF. CDR3 nucleotides: TGCAGCGTGAATGGACAGGGGGCCTACGAGCAGTACTTC.